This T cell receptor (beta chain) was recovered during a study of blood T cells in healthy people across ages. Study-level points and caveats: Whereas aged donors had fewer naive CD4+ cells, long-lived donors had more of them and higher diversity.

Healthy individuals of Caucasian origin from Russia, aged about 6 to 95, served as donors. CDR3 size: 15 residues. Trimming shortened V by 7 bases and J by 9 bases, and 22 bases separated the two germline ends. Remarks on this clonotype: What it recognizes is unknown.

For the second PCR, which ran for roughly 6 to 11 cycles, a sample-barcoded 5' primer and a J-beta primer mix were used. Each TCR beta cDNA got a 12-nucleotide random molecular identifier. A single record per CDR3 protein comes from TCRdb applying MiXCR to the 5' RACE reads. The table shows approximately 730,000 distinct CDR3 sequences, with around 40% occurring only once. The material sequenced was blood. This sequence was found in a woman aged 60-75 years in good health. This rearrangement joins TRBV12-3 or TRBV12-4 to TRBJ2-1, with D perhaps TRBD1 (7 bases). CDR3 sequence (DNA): TGTGCCAGCACCCTCAGGGGGAGCTGGGGAGGTGAGCAGTTCTTC. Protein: CASTLRGSWGGEQFF.